Following are 16 T cell receptor beta chains from one sample sequenced in a study of identical twins. TCRdb reprocessed the 5' RACE reads via MiXCR and lists one record per CDR3 protein. The table shows fewer than 900,000 distinct CDR3 sequences, with roughly 20% occurring only once. This sample also belongs to another study, concerning T cells expressing NK-cell markers.

Sequencing was done on a sample of PBMCs. The receptors come from a woman in her late teens or twenties in good health.

The chain uses TRBV15 and TRBJ2-3; no firm D call. Deletions cut 3 bases from V and 6 bases from J, with 7 bases between. CDR3 size: 12 residues. The germline CDR1 and CDR2 sequences are LNHNV and YYDKDF (reference sequence). CDR3 region: CATSSGLDTQYF. In DNA, the CDR3 is TGTGCCACCAGCAGCGGTCTGGATACGCAGTATTTT.

This chain uses TRBV10-2 with TRBJ2-7; 10 bases match TRBD1. Germline V lookup: CDR1 WSHSY, CDR2 SAAADI. V shed 7 bases and J 5 bases; nucleotides not matched to a gene: 5. The CDR3 runs 13 residues. As DNA, the CDR3 is TGCGCCAGCACCCCGGGACAGGGGAACGAGCAGTACTTC. Protein sequence: CASTPGQGNEQYF.

This chain links TRBV4-3 with TRBJ2-3, with 7 nucleotides matching TRBD2. This CDR3 region has 15 residues. From germline, CDR1 is LGHNA and CDR2 YSLEER. J gave up 3 bases and V 3 bases, and 6 bases lay outside the gene matches. Here the CDR3 reads CASSQVGTKTDTQYF. The CDR3 DNA reads TGCGCCAGCAGCCAGGTGGGGACTAAGACAGATACGCAGTATTTT.

The genes are TRBV20-1 and TRBJ2-3; D is unclear. Germline V gives CDR1 DFQATT, CDR2 SNEGSKA (reference sequence). CDR3 size: 15 residues. The V and J ends lost 2 bases and 2 bases respectively, with 14 bases between them. This CDR3 reads CSARSPDGVTDTQYF. The CDR3 nucleotides read TGCAGTGCTAGATCTCCCGATGGAGTCACAGATACGCAGTATTTT.

This clonotype was found a few times. The chain links TRBV12-3 or TRBV12-4 to TRBJ2-1; D may be TRBD2 (7 bases). The CDR3 is 15 amino acids. Trimming left V 6 bases short and J 0 bases short, with 12 bases between. The CDR3 sequence is CASSRRGLSYNEQFF. The CDR3 region has the DNA TGTGCCAGCAGCCGGCGGGGGCTCTCCTACAATGAGCAGTTCTTC.

This clonotype came up a few times. CDR3 region: CASSLNRDYEKLFF. The CDR3 region has the DNA TGTGCCAGCAGCTTAAACAGGGATTATGAAAAACTGTTTTTT. The chain employs TRBV7-9 and TRBJ1-4, with D perhaps matching TRBD1 (6 bases). This CDR3 spans 14 amino acids. Germline loops: CDR1 SEHNR, CDR2 FQNEAQ (reference sequence). Trimming took 2 bases from V and 6 from J, leaving 10 bases between them.

This clonotype was recorded many times. The J gene is TRBJ2-3, the V gene TRBV20-1; 12 nucleotides align to TRBD2. The CDR3 consists of 14 residues. Germline V gene data show CDR1 as DFQATT and CDR2 as SNEGSKA (reference sequence). This CDR3 is CSARLAGVTDTQYF. The CDR3 DNA is TGCAGCGCCCGACTAGCGGGAGTCACAGATACGCAGTATTTT.

The chain is built from TRBV12-3 or TRBV12-4 and TRBJ1-6, with 9 bases fitting TRBD1. CDR3 length: 16 residues. Trimming removed 6 bases from V and 10 bases from J; junction bases left unmatched: 13. The CDR3 loop reads CASSFLRTGAGSPLHF. For the CDR3, the DNA is TGTGCCAGCAGCTTCCTACGGACAGGGGCTGGGTCACCCCTCCACTTT.

This clonotype was seen ten or more times. The gene calls are TRBV6-2 or TRBV6-3 and TRBJ1-5, with 9 positions matching TRBD1. V shed 6 bases, J shed 7 bases, and the junction held 1 base outside the gene matches. This CDR3 is built from 12 residues. Germline assignment: CDR1 MNHEY and CDR2 SVGEGT. CDR3 sequence reads: CASRDRGQPQHF. DNA of the CDR3: TGTGCCAGCAGGGACAGGGGACAGCCCCAGCATTTT.

The chain couples TRBV18 to TRBJ2-7, with 11 bases fitting TRBD2. Trimming removed 3 bases from V and 0 bases from J; junction bases left unmatched: 7. The CDR3 sequence is 17 residues long. The V gene's germline CDR1 is KGHSH and CDR2 LQKENI. This chain's CDR3 is CASSPSSSGRTSYEQYF. CDR3 in DNA: TGTGCCAGCTCACCTTCCTCTAGCGGGAGGACCTCCTACGAGCAGTACTTC.

The chain carries TRBV4-1 and TRBJ2-1, with D perhaps TRBD2 (5 bases). The CDR3 runs 20 residues. The V and J ends lost 0 bases and 0 bases respectively, with 21 bases between them. From germline, CDR1 is MGHRA and CDR2 YSYEKL. CDR3 residues: CASSQDWIVGGYSSYNEQFF. DNA of the CDR3: TGCGCCAGCAGCCAAGATTGGATTGTTGGCGGGTATAGCTCCTACAATGAGCAGTTCTTC.

The chain links TRBV19 to TRBJ1-2; D is possibly TRBD1 (5 bases). Trimming took off 5 bases at V and 4 bases at J, with 11 bases between the two ends. In germline, CDR1 is LNHDA, CDR2 SQIVND (reference sequence). This CDR3 contains 13 residues. The DNA for the CDR3 is TGTGCCAGTAGTTGGGGCAACAGCTATGGCTACACCTTC. Its translation: CASSWGNSYGYTF.

This clonotype was seen a few times. The rearrangement joins TRBV7-8 to TRBJ2-1; 9 bases are a match to TRBD2. Germline loops: CDR1 SGHVS, CDR2 FQNEAQ. The length of the CDR3 is 18 residues. J lost 8 bases, V lost 5 bases, and 19 bases had no gene match. CDR3 amino acids: CASSRHFLAGSIGDEQFF. Written as DNA, the CDR3 is TGTGCCAGCAGCCGGCACTTCCTAGCGGGGTCCATCGGAGATGAGCAGTTCTTC.

The chain uses TRBV6-1 and TRBJ2-3, with TRBD1 identical over 8 bases. Germline loops: CDR1 MNHNS, CDR2 SASEGT. This CDR3 has 13 residues. With V trimmed by 5 bases and J by 6 bases, 4 bases remained unmatched. The CDR3: CASSRQGMDTQYF. In DNA, the CDR3 is TGTGCCAGCAGTCGACAGGGGATGGATACGCAGTATTTT.

V is TRBV20-1 and J is TRBJ2-1, with TRBD1 identical over 7 bases. This CDR3 spans 14 amino acids. CDR1 is DFQATT, CDR2 SNEGSKA, per germline (reference sequence). Germline trimming cut 1 base from V and 6 bases from J; bases unmatched to any gene: 6. CDR3 sequence (DNA): TGCAGTGCTAGAGGAGGGGGCGGTCTCAATGAGCAGTTCTTC. Protein product: CSARGGGGLNEQFF.

This clonotype has more than one count but fewer than ten. V and J are TRBV6-5 and TRBJ2-7, with D perhaps matching TRBD1 (6 bases). Per the germline V gene, CDR1 is MNHEY and CDR2 is SVGAGI. Trimming cost V 2 bases and J 6 bases, with 20 bases left between them. The CDR3 covers 16 residues. CDR3 coding DNA: TGTGCCAGCAGTTACGATGGACGGACAGCTGCCCGCGAGCAGTACTTC. This encodes CASSYDGRTAAREQYF.